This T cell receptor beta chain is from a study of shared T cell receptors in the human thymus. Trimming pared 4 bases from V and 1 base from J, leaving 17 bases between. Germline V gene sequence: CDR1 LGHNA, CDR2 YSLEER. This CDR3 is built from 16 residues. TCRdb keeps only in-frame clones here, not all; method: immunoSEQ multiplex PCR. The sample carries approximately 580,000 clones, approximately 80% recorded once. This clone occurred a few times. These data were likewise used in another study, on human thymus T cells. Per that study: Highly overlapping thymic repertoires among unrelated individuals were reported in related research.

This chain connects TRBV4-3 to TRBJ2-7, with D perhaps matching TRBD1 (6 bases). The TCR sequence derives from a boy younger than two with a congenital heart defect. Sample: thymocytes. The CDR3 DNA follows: TGCGCCAGCAGCCGTAACTACAGGGACGGGTCCTACGAGCAGTACTTC. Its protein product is CASSRNYRDGSYEQYF.